Listed below are T cell receptor beta chains from one sample, sequenced in a study of blood T cells in healthy people across ages. TCRdb reanalysed the 5' RACE reads using MiXCR and keeps one entry per CDR3 protein. The data hold around 1,500,000 distinct CDR3 sequences, with 25% to 30% observed a single time. Sequencing was carried out using blood. The receptor set was obtained from a woman aged 25 to 39 in good health. Each CDR3 is given with its conserved first and last residue. The D gene is left open where the match is weak. Clone size is stated in some rows and not others, as once, few, many or a class when expanded.

>TRBJ2-1|many|TRBD1|TRBV5-5
CASSWDRGDNEQFF
TGTGCCAGCAGCTGGGACAGGGGTGACAATGAGCAGTTCTTC
>TRBJ1-5|many|-|TRBV2
CASSVRRVNDQPQHF
TGTGCCAGCAGTGTCCGACGGGTGAACGATCAGCCCCAGCATTTT
>TRBJ2-3|few|TRBD1|TRBV14
CASSQVQGAADTQYF
TGTGCCAGCAGCCAAGTTCAGGGGGCGGCAGATACGCAGTATTTT
>TRBJ2-3|few|-|TRBV7-9
CATKQEASTDTQYF
TGTGCCACGAAACAGGAAGCTAGCACAGATACGCAGTATTTT
>TRBJ2-7|many|-|TRBV6-5
CATNRGPYEQYF
TGTGCCACGAATAGGGGCCCGTACGAGCAGTACTTC
>TRBJ1-2|-|-|TRBV28
CASSLGATDYGYTF
TGTGCCAGCAGTTTAGGGGCGACGGACTATGGCTACACCTTC
>TRBJ1-5|-|TRBD1|TRBV20-1
CSATQSQGLNSNQPQHF
TGCAGTGCTACTCAATCACAGGGGCTTAACTCCAATCAGCCCCAGCATTTT
>TRBJ1-1|-|-|TRBV7-2
CASSFLGGTEAFF
TGTGCCAGCAGCTTCCTCGGGGGCACTGAAGCTTTCTTT
>TRBJ1-5|-|-|TRBV12-3/TRBV12-4
CASSLAYRKGEQPQHF
TGTGCCAGCAGTTTAGCGTACCGGAAGGGGGAACAGCCCCAGCATTTT
>TRBJ2-5|many|TRBD1|TRBV10-3
CATQGGWETQYF
TGTGCCACCCAAGGGGGCTGGGAGACCCAGTACTTC
>TRBJ2-1|-|-|TRBV10-3
CAISESGGGEQFF
TGTGCCATCAGTGAGTCAGGGGGGGGTGAGCAGTTCTTC
>TRBJ2-7|many|TRBD2|TRBV4-1
CASSQDRLVAGTSGGVEYEQYF
TGCGCCAGCAGCCAAGATCGGTTGGTAGCCGGGACTAGCGGGGGAGTTGAGTACGAGCAGTACTTC
>TRBJ2-5|once|TRBD2|TRBV9
CASSVGGSGGLRETQYF
TGTGCCAGCAGCGTAGGGGGTAGCGGGGGGCTCCGAGAGACCCAGTACTTC
>TRBJ1-1|-|-|TRBV12-3/TRBV12-4
CASSLRFGMNTEAFF
TGTGCCAGCAGTTTGCGGTTCGGCATGAACACTGAAGCTTTCTTT
>TRBJ2-1|-|-|TRBV7-6
CATVPDSGSYNEQFF
TGTGCCACCGTCCCTGATTCAGGGAGCTACAATGAGCAGTTCTTC
>TRBJ2-3|-|TRBD2|TRBV12-3/TRBV12-4
CASRTSGISTDTQYF
TGTGCCAGCAGGACTAGCGGGATCAGCACAGATACGCAGTATTTT
>TRBJ1-1|few|TRBD1|TRBV20-1
CSAPRDRDYEAFF
TGCAGTGCTCCCAGAGACAGGGACTATGAAGCTTTCTTT